Following are 24 T cell receptor beta chains from one sample sequenced in a study of blood T cell repertoires in COVID-19. Measured with immunoSEQ multiplex PCR; TCRdb has only the in-frame clones, and not every one. The table includes 150,000 to 200,000 clones, more than 75% detected once. The sequenced material came from peripheral blood. The receptors originated from a woman aged 70-85 years with COVID-19, enrolled during active disease.

This chain links TRBV30 with TRBJ1-1, with D possibly TRBD1 on 5 matching bases. The length of the CDR3 is 11 residues. Deletions cut 0 bases from V and 11 bases from J, with 10 bases between. Germline V lookup: CDR1 GTSNPN, CDR2 SVGIG (reference sequence). The CDR3 DNA follows: TGTGCCTGGAGTGTACAGACAGAGGCTTTCTTT. Translating gives CAWSVQTEAFF.

The rearrangement uses TRBV7-9 and TRBJ2-5; 9 bases map to TRBD2. The germline V gene has CDR1 SEHNR and CDR2 FQNEAQ (reference sequence). The CDR3 is 16 amino acids. Trimming at V came to 5 bases and at J to 5 bases, leaving 12 bases not matched to a gene. CDR3 region: CASSPGVAGVVETQYF. Here the CDR3 DNA reads TGTGCCAGCAGCCCGGGGGTAGCGGGGGTAGTGGAGACCCAGTACTTC.

This CDR3 is CASTDRGTRDEKLFF. The CDR3 bases are TGTGCCAGCACCGATCGTGGGACTCGGGATGAAAAACTGTTTTTT. This chain connects TRBV2 to TRBJ1-4, with D perhaps matching TRBD1 (5 bases). Germline lookup yields CDR1 SNHLY and CDR2 FYNNEI. The CDR3 consists of 15 residues. Between the trimmed V and J ends, which lost 7 bases and 6 bases, there was a span of 18 bases.

This chain uses TRBV4-2 with TRBJ2-7; 12 bases are shared with TRBD1. V gave up 0 bases and J gave up 6 bases; unmatched junction bases: 12. In germline, CDR1 is LGHNA, CDR2 YNFKEQ. CDR3 length equals 18 residues. This CDR3 is CASSQEGDRGRLGGEQYF. The CDR3 nucleotides read TGTGCCAGCAGCCAAGAAGGGGACAGGGGGCGCCTTGGGGGCGAGCAGTACTTC.

This sequence joins TRBV18 and TRBJ1-1; D call uncertain. Germline V gene lookup returns CDR1 KGHSH and CDR2 LQKENI. V lost 2 bases, J lost 5 bases, and 9 bases lay in between. The CDR3 runs 13 residues. The CDR3 DNA sequence: TGTGCCAGCTCACCATCCCTGACTACTGAAGCTTTCTTT. It codes for CASSPSLTTEAFF.

This clone was counted only a few times. The V gene is TRBV27, the J gene TRBJ2-3; 11 bases line up with TRBD1. The CDR3 has 15 residues. Germline CDR1 is MNHEY and CDR2 is SMNVEV (reference sequence). J gave up 4 bases and V 2 bases, and 2 bases lay outside the gene matches. The CDR3 loop reads CASSLRGQGADTQYF. The CDR3 DNA is TGTGCCAGCAGTTTACGGGGACAGGGGGCAGATACGCAGTATTTT.

V usage is TRBV30 and J usage is TRBJ2-7; TRBD1 aligns across 12 bases. CDR3 length: 13 residues. V shed 4 bases and J 7 bases; nucleotides not matched to a gene: 5. Germline lookup yields CDR1 GTSNPN and CDR2 SVGIG (reference sequence). The CDR3 coding sequence is TGTGCCTGGATCCCGGGACAGGGGGCGGAGCAGTACTTC. It is translated as CAWIPGQGAEQYF.

The count of this clone is one. The chain employs TRBV2 and TRBJ1-5; 9 bases map to TRBD1. CDR3 length: 14 amino acids. CDR1 SNHLY and CDR2 FYNNEI come from the germline V gene. The trim removed 4 bases at V and 7 bases at J, leaving 5 bases unmatched. The CDR3, as DNA: TGTGCCAGCAGTGGGGACAGGGCCCGCCAGCCCCAGCATTTT. As protein: CASSGDRARQPQHF. Looking up the rest from reference TRBV2 and TRBJ1-5 gives the full variable domain: EPEVTQTPSHQVTQMGQEVILRCVPISNHLYFYWYRQILGQKVEFLVSFYNNEISEKSEIFDDQFSVERPDGSNFTLKIRSTKLEDSAMYFCASSGDRARQPQHFGDGTRLSIL.

Notes on this clone: The junction shows a germline mismatch at one end, possibly a read error. The V and J genes are TRBV7-7 and TRBJ2-7, with 9 bases matching TRBD1. There are 14 residues in the CDR3. CDR1 is SSHAT, CDR2 FNYEAQ, per germline (reference sequence). For the CDR3, the DNA is TGTGCTAGCAGCTCCGGGACAGGGAACCACGAGCAGTACTTC. It encodes CASSSGTGNHEQYF.

The rearrangement uses TRBV28 and TRBJ2-1, with D possibly being TRBD2 (7 bases). Trimming took 5 bases from V and 15 from J, leaving 20 bases between them. Germline-derived CDR1 and CDR2 are MDHEN and SYDVKM. This CDR3 comprises 13 residues. As DNA, the CDR3 is TGTGCCAGCAGTCCGCTAAGGGGGGGGCAGTGGTTCTTC. Amino acids: CASSPLRGGQWFF.

This clone was seen once. This chain connects TRBV6-2 or TRBV6-3 to TRBJ2-7; a possible D gene is TRBD1 (5 bases). Germline-derived CDR1 and CDR2 are MNHEY and SVGEGT. The CDR3 sequence is 16 residues long. Between the trimmed V and J ends, which lost 0 bases and 0 bases, there was a span of 12 bases. Written as DNA, the CDR3 is TGTGCCAGCAGTTACTCTGCACAGGATCCCTCCTACGAGCAGTACTTC. It specifies CASSYSAQDPSYEQYF.

The CDR3 DNA reads TGCGCCAGCAGCTTCCTACCGGGACAGGGGGCTGACGGGGAGCTGTTTTTT. Translating it yields CASSFLPGQGADGELFF. The chain joins TRBV5-1 to TRBJ2-2, with TRBD1 matching over 12 bases. Germline V gene data show CDR1 as SGHRS and CDR2 as YFSETQ. Unmatched junction bases numbered 9, after V lost 2 bases and J lost 7 bases. CDR3 length: 17 residues.

This sequence joins TRBV5-1 and TRBJ2-2; 10 nucleotides line up with TRBD2. Germline loops: CDR1 SGHRS, CDR2 YFSETQ. V trimming: 6 bases; J trimming: 7 bases; junction bases outside the gene matches: 9. There are 15 residues in the CDR3. In DNA, the CDR3 is TGCGCCAGCACCCGGACTAGCGGAGTCGGCGGGGAGCTGTTTTTT. The encoded protein is CASTRTSGVGGELFF. The full variable domain, with the rest looked up from reference TRBV5-1 and TRBJ2-2, is KAGVTQTPRYLIKTRGQQVTLSCSPISGHRSVSWYQQTPGQGLQFLFEYFSETQRNKGNFPGRFSGRQFSNSRSEMNVSTLELGDSALYLCASTRTSGVGGELFFGEGSRLTVL.

The chain is built from TRBV28 and TRBJ1-6; TRBD1 is a possible D gene (5 bases). V gave up 10 bases and J gave up 9 bases, with 19 bases separating them. Looked up from germline, CDR1 is MDHEN and CDR2 is SYDVKM. This CDR3 has 14 residues. CDR3 in amino acids: CATRPSGRGSPLHF. For the CDR3, the DNA is TGTGCCACCAGACCCTCGGGGCGGGGTTCACCCCTCCACTTT.

This clone turned up a few times. The J gene is TRBJ2-1, the V gene TRBV7-8, with TRBD1 matching 7 bases. Germline values: CDR1 SGHVS, CDR2 FQNEAQ. After removal of 1 base from V and 3 bases from J, the junction contained 3 bases not matched to a gene. The CDR3 extends over 15 amino acids. The CDR3 loop reads CASSLGDSHYNEQFF. CDR3 nucleotides: TGTGCCAGCAGCTTAGGGGACAGCCACTACAATGAGCAGTTCTTC.

The chain has TRBV30 and TRBJ1-1; no clear D gene. This CDR3 contains 13 residues. Germline V lookup: CDR1 GTSNPN, CDR2 SVGIG (reference sequence). V gave up 2 bases and J gave up 3 bases, with 10 bases separating them. The CDR3 reads CAWSREVYTEAFF. In nucleotides, the CDR3 is TGTGCCTGGAGTAGGGAGGTTTACACTGAAGCTTTCTTT.

The V and J genes are TRBV29-1 and TRBJ1-1; 9 bases line up with TRBD1. The CDR3 contains 15 residues. Germline V gene sequence: CDR1 SQVTM, CDR2 ANQGSEA. V shed 8 bases and J 5 bases; nucleotides not matched to a gene: 15. The CDR3 DNA follows: TGCAGCTCCAGGGGACAGGGTCTTCGGGGGACTGAAGCTTTCTTT. The encoded protein is CSSRGQGLRGTEAFF. The complete variable domain, with remaining parts taken from reference TRBV29-1 and TRBJ1-1, reads SAVISQKPSRDICQRGTSLTIQCQVDSQVTMMFWYRQQPGQSLTLIATANQGSEATYESGFVIDKFPISRPNLTFSTLTVSNMSPEDSSIYLCSSRGQGLRGTEAFFGQGTRLTVV.

The chain couples TRBV10-3 to TRBJ2-1; D gene unclear. Between the trimmed V and J ends, which lost 6 bases and 0 bases, there was a span of 12 bases. Germline V gene data show CDR1 as ENHRY and CDR2 as SYGVKD. CDR3 length: 15 amino acids. DNA of the CDR3: TGTGCCATCAGCCGCCCCTCGGGCTCCTACAATGAGCAGTTCTTC. Its translation is CAISRPSGSYNEQFF.

J is TRBJ1-2 and V is TRBV19, with D tentatively TRBD1 (6 bases). The CDR3 spans 14 residues. V shed 6 bases and J shed 4 bases, with 15 bases lying between them. The V gene's germline CDR1 is LNHDA and CDR2 SQIVND (reference sequence). The CDR3 nucleotides read TGTGCCAGTAGAGTGGCAGGGGAATTCTATGGCTACACCTTC. Its translation is CASRVAGEFYGYTF.

This chain connects TRBV4-2 to TRBJ1-3; possibly TRBD1 for D (6 bases). V lost 2 bases and J 0 bases, leaving 23 bases between the germline ends. Looked up from germline, CDR1 is LGHNA and CDR2 is YNFKEQ. This CDR3 contains 20 residues. CDR3 sequence: CASSQRAGDEILSSGNTIYF. CDR3 bases: TGTGCCAGCAGCCAAAGGGCAGGGGACGAGATATTGAGCTCTGGAAACACCATATATTTT.

V is TRBV6-1 and J is TRBJ1-4, with unresolved D. This CDR3 is built from 16 residues. Trimming pared 3 bases from V and 0 bases from J, leaving 11 bases between. Germline loops: CDR1 MNHNS, CDR2 SASEGT. CDR3 sequence: CASSDDSLATNEKLFF. The CDR3 DNA is TGTGCCAGCAGTGACGACTCCCTTGCAACTAATGAAAAACTGTTTTTT.

The genes are TRBV3-1 (or the pseudogene TRBV3-2) and TRBJ1-3; 8 nucleotides match TRBD1. CDR1 and CDR2 (germline): LGHDT, YNNKEL (reference sequence). CDR3 size: 15 residues. Trimming removed 4 bases from V and 1 base from J; junction bases left unmatched: 3. The CDR3 bases are TGTGCCAGCAGCCGATGGACAGGGTCTGGAAACACCATATATTTT. This gives the protein CASSRWTGSGNTIYF.

The V gene is TRBV23-1, the J gene TRBJ2-7; D perhaps matches TRBD2 (6 bases). TRBV23-1 is marked as an open reading frame, function uncertain. The CDR3 has 13 residues. V lost 3 bases and J 7 bases, leaving 13 bases between the germline ends. The CDR3 protein is CASSQGLNPEQYF. In nucleotides, the CDR3 is TGCGCCAGCAGTCAGGGACTGAACCCAGAGCAGTACTTC.

The chain recombines TRBV21-1 with TRBJ2-1; TRBD2 reflects the table's D call only, with no check against the DNA. TRBV21-1 is an annotated pseudogene. This CDR3 has 18 amino acids. DNA of the CDR3: TGTGCCAGCAGCAAAGTAAGGCCCGAAGAACGGGAATGCTATGAGCAGTTCTTC. The encoded protein is CASSKVRPEERECYEQFF.